This T cell receptor beta chain was captured by sequencing in a study of blood T cell repertoires in COVID-19. Turning to the study itself: Italy, Spain and the United States were the sources of the convalescent and acute COVID-19 samples. T cells, B-cell-depleted T cells, or PBMCs provided the cDNA or gDNA that served as material.

Germline V gives CDR1 SGHNT, CDR2 YENEEA. CDR3 length equals 12 residues. The V and J ends lost 5 bases and 16 bases respectively, with 15 bases between them. Per the study methods: Amplification of reference gene primers provided the estimated nucleated cell counts. Data came from immunoSEQ multiplex PCR; TCRdb stores just in-frame clones and leaves some out. Clone size and the V and J calls come from that table; the DNA yielded D and trimming. Counted here are under 90,000 clones, 70% to 90% occurring once; the ten biggest clones make up roughly 2.7%. The V and J genes are TRBV11-3 and TRBJ1-6; D perhaps matches TRBD1 (6 bases). Sequencing was done on a sample of peripheral blood. The TCR was taken from a man between 65 and 80 years old with active or convalescent COVID-19. The CDR3 loop reads CASSGHRVRLHF. The DNA of the CDR3 is TGTGCCAGCAGCGGTCACAGGGTAAGGCTCCACTTT.